This TCR beta chain is from a study of blood T cell repertoires in COVID-19. Only in-frame clones appear in the TCRdb table, and some are missing; sequencing was by immunoSEQ multiplex PCR. This table holds roughly 70,000 clones, 73% found once. The CDR3 runs 16 residues. The germline gives CDR1 SGHVS, CDR2 FNYEAQ. V shed 5 bases, J shed 5 bases, and the junction held 10 bases outside the gene matches. V gene TRBV7-6 combines with J gene TRBJ1-5; 9 bases map to TRBD1. This clonotype was sampled from a man between 60 and 70 years old with acute or convalescent COVID-19. The specimen sequenced was peripheral blood. The DNA of the CDR3 is TGTGCCAGCAGCCGAGGGGTGGGACAGGGATATCAGCCCCAGCATTTT. This codes for CASSRGVGQGYQPQHF.